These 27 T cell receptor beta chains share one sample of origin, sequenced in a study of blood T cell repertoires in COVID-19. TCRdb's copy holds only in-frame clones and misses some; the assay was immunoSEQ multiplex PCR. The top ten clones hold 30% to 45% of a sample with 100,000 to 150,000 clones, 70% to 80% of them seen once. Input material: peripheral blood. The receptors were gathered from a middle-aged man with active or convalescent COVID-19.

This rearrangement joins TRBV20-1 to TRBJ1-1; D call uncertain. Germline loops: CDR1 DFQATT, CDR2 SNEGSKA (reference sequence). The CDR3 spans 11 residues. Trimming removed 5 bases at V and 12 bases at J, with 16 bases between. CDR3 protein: CSAGNYLGTFF. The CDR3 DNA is TGCAGTGCTGGTAACTACCTCGGGACTTTCTTT.

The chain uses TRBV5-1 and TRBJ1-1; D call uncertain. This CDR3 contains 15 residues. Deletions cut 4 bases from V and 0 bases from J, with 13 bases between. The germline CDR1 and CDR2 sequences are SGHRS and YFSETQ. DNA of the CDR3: TGCGCCAGCAGCCCTGGGCGCAGCCTGAACACTGAAGCTTTCTTT. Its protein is CASSPGRSLNTEAFF.

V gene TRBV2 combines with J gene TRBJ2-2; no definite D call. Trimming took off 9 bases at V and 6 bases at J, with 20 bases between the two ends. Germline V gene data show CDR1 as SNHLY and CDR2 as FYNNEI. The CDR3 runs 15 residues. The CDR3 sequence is CASRSSGFGPGELFF. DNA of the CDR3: TGTGCCAGTAGGAGTTCTGGGTTCGGTCCCGGGGAGCTGTTTTTT.

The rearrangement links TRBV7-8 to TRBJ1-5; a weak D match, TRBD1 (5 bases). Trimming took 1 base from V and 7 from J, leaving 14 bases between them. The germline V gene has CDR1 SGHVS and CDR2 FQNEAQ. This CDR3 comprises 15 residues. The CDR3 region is CASSLDSGGGQPQHF. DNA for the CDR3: TGTGCCAGCAGCTTAGACTCCGGGGGAGGGCAGCCCCAGCATTTT.

CDR3 in amino acids: CASSFAGTGANEKLFF. CDR3 coding DNA: TGTGCCAGCAGCTTCGCCGGGACAGGGGCTAATGAAAAACTGTTTTTT. V usage is TRBV11-3 and J usage is TRBJ1-4; 10 bases are shared with TRBD1. Germline V gene lookup returns CDR1 SGHNT and CDR2 YENEEA. This CDR3 region has 16 residues. Trimming cost V 3 bases and J 3 bases; bases outside gene matches: 4.

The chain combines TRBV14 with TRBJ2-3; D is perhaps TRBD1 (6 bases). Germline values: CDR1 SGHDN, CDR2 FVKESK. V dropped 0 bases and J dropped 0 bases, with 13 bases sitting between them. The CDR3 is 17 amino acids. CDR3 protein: CASSQDLGTSSTDTQYF. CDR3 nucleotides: TGTGCCAGCAGCCAAGACTTGGGGACAAGTAGCACAGATACGCAGTATTTT.

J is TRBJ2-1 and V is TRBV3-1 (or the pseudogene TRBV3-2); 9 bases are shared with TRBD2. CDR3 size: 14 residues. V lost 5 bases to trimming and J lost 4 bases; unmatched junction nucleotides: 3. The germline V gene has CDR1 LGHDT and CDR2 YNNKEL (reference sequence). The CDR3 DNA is TGTGCCAGCAGCTCTAGCGGGGTTTACAATGAGCAGTTCTTC. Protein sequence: CASSSSGVYNEQFF.

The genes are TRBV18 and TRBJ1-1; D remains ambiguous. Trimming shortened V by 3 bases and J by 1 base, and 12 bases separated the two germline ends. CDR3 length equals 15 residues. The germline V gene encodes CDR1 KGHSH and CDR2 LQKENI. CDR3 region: CASSPEAVSNTEAFF. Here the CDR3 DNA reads TGTGCCAGCTCACCGGAGGCAGTGTCGAACACTGAAGCTTTCTTT. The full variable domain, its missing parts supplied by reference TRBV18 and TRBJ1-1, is NAGVMQNPRHLVRRRGQEARLRCSPMKGHSHVYWYRQLPEEGLKFMVYLQKENIIDESGMPKERFSAEFPKEGPSILRIQQVVRGDSAAYFCASSPEAVSNTEAFFGQGTRLTVV.

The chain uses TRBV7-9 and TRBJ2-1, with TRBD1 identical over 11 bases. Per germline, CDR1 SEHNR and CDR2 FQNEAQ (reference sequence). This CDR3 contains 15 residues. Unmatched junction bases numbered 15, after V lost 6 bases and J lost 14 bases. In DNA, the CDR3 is TGTGCCAGCAGGATCGGACAGGGGGCATGGGGGGGGAAGTTCTTC. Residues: CASRIGQGAWGGKFF.

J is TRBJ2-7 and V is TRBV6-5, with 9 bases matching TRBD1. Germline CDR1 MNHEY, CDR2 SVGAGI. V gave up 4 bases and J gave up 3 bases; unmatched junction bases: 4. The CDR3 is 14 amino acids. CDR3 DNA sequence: TGTGCCAGCAGTTCCTCGGGACAGGGCTACGAGCAGTACTTC. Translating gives CASSSSGQGYEQYF.

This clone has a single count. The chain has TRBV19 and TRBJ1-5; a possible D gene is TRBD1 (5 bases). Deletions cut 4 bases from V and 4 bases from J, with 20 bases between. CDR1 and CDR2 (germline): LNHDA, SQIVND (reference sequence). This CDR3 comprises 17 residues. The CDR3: CASSTPRTLKGNQPQHF. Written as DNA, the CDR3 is TGTGCCAGTAGTACTCCCCGGACATTAAAGGGAAATCAGCCCCAGCATTTT.

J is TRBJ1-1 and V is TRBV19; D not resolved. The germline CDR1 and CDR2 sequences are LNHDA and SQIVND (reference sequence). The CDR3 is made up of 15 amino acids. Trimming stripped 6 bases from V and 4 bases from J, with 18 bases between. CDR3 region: CASRSGSVGGTEAFF. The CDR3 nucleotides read TGTGCCAGTAGGTCGGGATCCGTCGGCGGCACTGAAGCTTTCTTT.

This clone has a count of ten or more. CDR3 in amino acids: CASSLAGQGVMNTEAFF. The CDR3 nucleotides read TGTGCCAGCAGCTTGGCCGGACAGGGGGTAATGAACACTGAAGCTTTCTTT. The V call is TRBV5-6, the J call TRBJ1-1; 10 bases align to TRBD1. The CDR3 has 17 residues. Germline V gene sequence: CDR1 SGHDT, CDR2 YYEEEE. The V gene end was trimmed by 0 bases and the J gene end by 0 bases; junction bases not matched to a gene: 5.

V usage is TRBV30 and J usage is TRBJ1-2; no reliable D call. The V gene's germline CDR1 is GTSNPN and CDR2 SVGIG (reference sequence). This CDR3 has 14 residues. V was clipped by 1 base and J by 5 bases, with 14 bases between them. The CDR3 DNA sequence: TGTGCCTGGAGTGCGGGATCTGGGTGGTATGGCTACACCTTC. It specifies CAWSAGSGWYGYTF. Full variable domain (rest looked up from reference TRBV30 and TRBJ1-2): SQTIHQWPATLVQPVGSPLSLECTVEGTSNPNLYWYRQAAGRGLQLLFYSVGIGQISSEVPQNLSASRPQDRQFILSSKKLLLSDSGFYLCAWSAGSGWYGYTFGSGTRLTVV.

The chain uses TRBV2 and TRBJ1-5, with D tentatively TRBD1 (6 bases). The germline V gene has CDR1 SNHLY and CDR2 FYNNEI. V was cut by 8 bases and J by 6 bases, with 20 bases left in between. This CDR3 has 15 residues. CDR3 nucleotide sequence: TGTGCCAGCCTCTTACAGGGCCCCAGCGGTCAGCCCCAGCATTTT. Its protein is CASLLQGPSGQPQHF.

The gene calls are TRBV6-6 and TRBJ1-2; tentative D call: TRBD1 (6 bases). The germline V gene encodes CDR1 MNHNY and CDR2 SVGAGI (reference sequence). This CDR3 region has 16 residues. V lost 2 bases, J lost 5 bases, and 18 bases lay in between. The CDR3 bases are TGTGCCAGCAGTTACGGGGCGGACAGCAATTCATATGGCTACACCTTC. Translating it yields CASSYGADSNSYGYTF.

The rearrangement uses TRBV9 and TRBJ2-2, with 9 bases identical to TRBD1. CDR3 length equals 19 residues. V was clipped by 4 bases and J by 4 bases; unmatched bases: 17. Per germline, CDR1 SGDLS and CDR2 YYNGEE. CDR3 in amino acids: CASSPRTGVKLQSTGELFF. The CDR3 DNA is TGTGCCAGCAGCCCGCGGACAGGGGTCAAACTCCAAAGCACCGGGGAGCTGTTTTTT.

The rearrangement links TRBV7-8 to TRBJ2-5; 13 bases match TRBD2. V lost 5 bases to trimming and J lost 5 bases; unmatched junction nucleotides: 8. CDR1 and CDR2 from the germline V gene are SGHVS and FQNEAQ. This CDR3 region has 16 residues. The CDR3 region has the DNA TGTGCCAGCAGCAAACGGACTAGCGGGGGCCGGGAGACCCAGTACTTC. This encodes CASSKRTSGGRETQYF.

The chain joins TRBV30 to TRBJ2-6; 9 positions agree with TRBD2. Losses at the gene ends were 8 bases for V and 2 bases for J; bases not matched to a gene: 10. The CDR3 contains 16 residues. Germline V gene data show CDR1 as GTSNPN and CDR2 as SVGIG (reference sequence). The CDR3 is CAGGGALGAGANVLTF. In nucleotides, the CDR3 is TGTGCCGGCGGGGGGGCATTAGGAGCTGGGGCCAACGTCCTGACTTTC.

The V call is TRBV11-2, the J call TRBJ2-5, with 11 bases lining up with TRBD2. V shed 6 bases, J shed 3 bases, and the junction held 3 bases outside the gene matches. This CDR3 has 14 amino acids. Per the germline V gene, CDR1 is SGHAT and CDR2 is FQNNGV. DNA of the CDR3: TGTGCCAGCAGTAGCGGGGGGGGAAAAGAGACCCAGTACTTC. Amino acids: CASSSGGGKETQYF.

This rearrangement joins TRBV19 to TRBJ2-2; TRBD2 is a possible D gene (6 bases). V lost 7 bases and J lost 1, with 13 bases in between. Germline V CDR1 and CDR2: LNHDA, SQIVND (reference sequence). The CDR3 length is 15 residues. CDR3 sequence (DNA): TGTGCCAGTACCTTCTCAGCGGGGAACACCGGGGAGCTGTTTTTT. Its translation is CASTFSAGNTGELFF.

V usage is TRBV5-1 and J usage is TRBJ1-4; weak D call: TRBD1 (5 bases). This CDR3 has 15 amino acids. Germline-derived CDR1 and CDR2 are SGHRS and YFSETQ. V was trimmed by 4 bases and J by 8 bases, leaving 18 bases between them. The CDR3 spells CASSRDRGRGEKLFF. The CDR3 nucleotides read TGCGCCAGCAGCAGGGACCGTGGACGGGGGGAAAAACTGTTTTTT.

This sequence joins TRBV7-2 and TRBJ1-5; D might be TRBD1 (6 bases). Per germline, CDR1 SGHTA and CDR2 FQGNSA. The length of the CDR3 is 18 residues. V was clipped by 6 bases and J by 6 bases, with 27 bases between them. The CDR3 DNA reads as TGTGCCAGCAGTTCTCAGGGGCGGGGGGCCCACCACGGTCAGCCCCAGCATTTT. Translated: CASSSQGRGAHHGQPQHF.

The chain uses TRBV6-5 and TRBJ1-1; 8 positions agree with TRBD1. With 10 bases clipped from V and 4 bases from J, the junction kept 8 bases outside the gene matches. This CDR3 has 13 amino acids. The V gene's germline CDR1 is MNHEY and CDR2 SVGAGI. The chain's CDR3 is CATNTDRATEAFF. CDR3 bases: TGTGCCACCAACACGGACAGGGCCACTGAAGCTTTCTTT.

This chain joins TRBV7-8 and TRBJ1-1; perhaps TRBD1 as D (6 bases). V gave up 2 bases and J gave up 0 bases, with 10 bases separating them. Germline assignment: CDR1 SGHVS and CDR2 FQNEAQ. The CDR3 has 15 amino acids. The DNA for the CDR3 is TGTGCCAGCAGCTTAATAGGACAGCTGAACACTGAAGCTTTCTTT. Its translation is CASSLIGQLNTEAFF.

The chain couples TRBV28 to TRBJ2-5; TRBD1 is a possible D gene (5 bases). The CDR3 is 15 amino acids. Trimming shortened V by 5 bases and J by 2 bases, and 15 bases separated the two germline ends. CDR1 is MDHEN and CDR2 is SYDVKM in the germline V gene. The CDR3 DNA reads TGTGCCAGCAGTCCATCCGGTTACAGGCAAGAGACCCAGTACTTC. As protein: CASSPSGYRQETQYF.

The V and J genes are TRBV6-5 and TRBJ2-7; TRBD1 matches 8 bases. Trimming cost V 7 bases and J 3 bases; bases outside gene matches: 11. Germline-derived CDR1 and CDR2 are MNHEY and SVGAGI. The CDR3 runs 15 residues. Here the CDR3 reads CASTSHGTGHYEQYF. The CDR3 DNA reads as TGTGCCAGCACCAGCCATGGGACAGGACACTACGAGCAGTACTTC.